This T cell receptor beta chain was recorded in a study of PD-1 blockade in classical Hodgkin lymphoma. At the level of the study: Administration of nivolumab to patients was at 3 mg/kg intravenously every 2 weeks.

Each patient experienced a relapse that followed autologous stem cell transplantation, and brentuximab vedotin exposure varied. Patients' outcomes at their best amounted to complete response, partial response or progressive disease. The repertoire was sequenced with immunoSEQ multiplex PCR; TCRdb's copy has only in-frame clones and lacks some. The sample lists roughly 41,000 clones; approximately 86% were seen once. This CDR3 comprises 15 residues. V was pared by 2 bases and J by 7 bases, with 14 bases between. The germline V gene has CDR1 SGHTA and CDR2 FQGTGA. The sample here was peripheral blood mononuclear cells (PBMCs), taken before the second cycle of nivolumab. This receptor was obtained from a human donor with classical Hodgkin lymphoma. The chain links TRBV7-3 to TRBJ1-4; TRBD1 is a possible D gene (6 bases). The CDR3 here is CASSLGAGGAEKLFF. DNA for the CDR3: TGTGCCAGCAGCTTAGGGGCCGGGGGCGCTGAAAAACTGTTTTTT.